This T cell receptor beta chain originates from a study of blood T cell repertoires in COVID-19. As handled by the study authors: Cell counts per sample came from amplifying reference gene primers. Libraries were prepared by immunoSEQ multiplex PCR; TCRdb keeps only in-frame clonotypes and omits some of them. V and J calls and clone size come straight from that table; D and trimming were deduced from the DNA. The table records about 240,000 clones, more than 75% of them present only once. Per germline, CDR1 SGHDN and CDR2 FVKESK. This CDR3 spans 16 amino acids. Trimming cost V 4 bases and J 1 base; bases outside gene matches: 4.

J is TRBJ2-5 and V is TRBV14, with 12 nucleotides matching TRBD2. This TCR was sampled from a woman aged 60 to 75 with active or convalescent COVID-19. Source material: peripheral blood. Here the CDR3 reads CASSLGLAGSQETQYF. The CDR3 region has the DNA TGTGCCAGCAGCCTCGGACTAGCGGGGAGCCAAGAGACCCAGTACTTC.